This TCR beta chain was sequenced in a study of human T cells and chemical hapten exposure (dated by TCRdb to the early 2020s). Study-wide context: For sensitization, 2% DPC in acetone was applied to a roughly 2 cm by roughly 2 cm area of upper inner arm skin. Throughout the roughly 24-week study period, patients were also given weekly therapeutic DPC doses on the scalp. Patch testing was performed on the upper back with Finn chambers containing 0.01% DPC, and the patch tests were scored after 6 days according to International Contact Dermatitis Research Group standards. Alopecia areata with under or over 50% scalp involvement, alopecia totalis and alopecia universalis were represented in the patient cohort, which was mostly female. The libraries were sequenced as a pool, and the TCR yield per sample differed mostly because of small variations in library volumes within the pool. The study tracked peripheral blood TCR repertoire changes in vivo during primary and secondary sensitization to the hapten diphenylcyclopropenone (DPC) in alopecia patients. Patient blood was sampled pre-sensitization (week 0) and at 2, 6 and about 24 weeks after DPC sensitization. Blood for TCR sequencing was provided by twenty-nine alopecia patients at one to four time points (pre-sensitization, 2, 6 and 24 weeks).

Paper-wide results and their limitations: After repeated subsampling, the strength of the expansion versus patch-test correlation and the threshold at which it became significant changed. DPC sensitization did not change how many TCRs were above 1 in 1000 frequency, and no evidence was found of alterations in global repertoire structure. Alopecia, a presumed autoimmune disease, was present in all patients, so the immune response of the patients might differ from that of healthy individuals. Patch test score was positively correlated with the number of PT1 expanded TCRs, with significance at thresholds 8, 16 and 32 but not at 4. Significantly more large CDR3 similarity clusters were formed by expanded TCRs than by pre-sensitization or healthy control sets, consistent with antigen-driven responses.

This clonotype was seen at least ten times. Its antigen is currently not known. No much larger clone is present one base from it, and per-base qualities are unavailable. The meaning of the sample's time point label: patch test 2, 6 weeks after DPC sensitization. This sample's treatment or condition label indicates: therapeutic diphenylcyclopropenone sensitization with weekly scalp DPC. At each patch-test visit, blood was drawn before the patch test was applied. Patients were considered eligible if aged 18 to 70, diagnosed with alopecia and deemed suitable for DPC therapy, and patients were excluded if pregnant. Total RNA was extracted from unfractionated whole blood collected in Tempus Blood RNA tubes. The library was produced with RACE. Data came from a NextSeq 500. Library preparation attached unique molecular identifiers to individual cDNA molecules for quantitative, reproducible TCR counting. Each blood RNA sample was used to sequence both TCR alpha and TCR beta chains. For the original study's pipeline: A median of about 87,000 TCRs per sample was observed, with a range of about 20,000 to 690,600. The Decombinator software suite was used to annotate the V, J and CDR3 of the TCR reads. For the PS versus PT1 abundance plots, all samples were subsampled to the same number of TCRs (28,000). TCRs were defined as expanded if absent before sensitization and observed at least eight times at the 2-week time point. TCRdb reanalyzed the raw reads on its own, using fastp at Q25 for trimming and MiXCR for clone calling, and kept in-frame beta chains. Under each unique CDR3 protein, matching rows form one entry showing the most common genes and DNA. The V and J calls here are based on TCRdb, not the publication. The sample table shows about 26,000 distinct CDR3 sequences, and over 9% are seen once. The top ten constitute roughly 6.6% of the sample.

The sample consisted of whole blood, taken in connection with sensitization to the hapten diphenylcyclopropenone (DPC). This clonotype originated in a man aged 25-45 years with alopecia areata. Some clones in this sample may be carry-over from other donors' samples.

The CDR3 region reads CASSLDGGTQYF. The nucleotides are TGTGCCAGCAGCTTAGATGGGGGTACGCAGTATTTT. Rearrangement joined TRBV11-2 to TRBJ2-3; the D segment may tentatively be TRBD1 or TRBD2, each giving 5 matched bases. The junction carries 6 bases between V and J, which are trimmed by 0 bases and 8 bases respectively. Based on the germline V gene, the CDR1 and CDR2 sequences are SGHAT and FQNNGV. The CDR3 sequence holds 12 residues, the cysteine and phenylalanine included. The read is trimmed to its CDR3 DNA, 36 bases read in frame from base 1.